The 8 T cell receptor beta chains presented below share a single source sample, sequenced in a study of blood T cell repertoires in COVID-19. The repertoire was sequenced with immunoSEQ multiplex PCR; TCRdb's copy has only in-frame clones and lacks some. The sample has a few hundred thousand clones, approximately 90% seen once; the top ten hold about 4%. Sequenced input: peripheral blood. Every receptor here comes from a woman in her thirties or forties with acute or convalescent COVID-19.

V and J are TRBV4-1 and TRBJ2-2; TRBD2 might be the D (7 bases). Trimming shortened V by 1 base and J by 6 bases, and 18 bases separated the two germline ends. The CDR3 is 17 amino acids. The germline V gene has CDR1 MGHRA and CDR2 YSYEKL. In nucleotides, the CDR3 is TGCGCCAGCAGCCAAGGAGGGGGGCGGGGGCTCCCCGGGGAGCTGTTTTTT. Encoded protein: CASSQGGGRGLPGELFF.

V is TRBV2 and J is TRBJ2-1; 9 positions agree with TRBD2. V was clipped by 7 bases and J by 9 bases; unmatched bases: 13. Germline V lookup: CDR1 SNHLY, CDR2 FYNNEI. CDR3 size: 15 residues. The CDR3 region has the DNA TGTGCCAGCACCGCATATGGCGGGGGGGCGTTTGAGCAGTTCTTC. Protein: CASTAYGGGAFEQFF.

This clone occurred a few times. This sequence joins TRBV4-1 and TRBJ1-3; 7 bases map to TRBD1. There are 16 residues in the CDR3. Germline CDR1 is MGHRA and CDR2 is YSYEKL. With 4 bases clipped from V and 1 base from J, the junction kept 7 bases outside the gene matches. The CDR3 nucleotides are TGCGCCAGCAGCCCCCAAGACAGGGAATCTGGAAACACCATATATTTT. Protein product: CASSPQDRESGNTIYF.

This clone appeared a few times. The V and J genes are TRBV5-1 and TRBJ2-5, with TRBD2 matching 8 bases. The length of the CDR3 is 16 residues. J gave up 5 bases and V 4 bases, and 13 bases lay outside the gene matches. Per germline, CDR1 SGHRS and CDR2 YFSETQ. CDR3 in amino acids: CASSPYNGGARETQYF. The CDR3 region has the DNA TGCGCCAGCAGCCCGTATAACGGGGGGGCGCGGGAGACCCAGTACTTC.

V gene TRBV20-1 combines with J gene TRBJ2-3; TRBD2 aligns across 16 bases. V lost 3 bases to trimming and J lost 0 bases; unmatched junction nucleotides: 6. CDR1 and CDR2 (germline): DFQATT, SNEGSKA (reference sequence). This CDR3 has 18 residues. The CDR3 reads CSASPGLAGGRSTDTQYF. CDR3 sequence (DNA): TGCAGTGCTAGTCCGGGACTAGCGGGGGGGCGGAGCACAGATACGCAGTATTTT.

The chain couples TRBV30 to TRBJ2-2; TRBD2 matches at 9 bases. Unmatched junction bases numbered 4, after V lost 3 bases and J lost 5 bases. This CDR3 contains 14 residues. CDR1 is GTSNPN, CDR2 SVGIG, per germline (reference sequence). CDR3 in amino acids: CAWRASGVTGELFF. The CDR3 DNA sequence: TGTGCCTGGAGAGCTAGCGGGGTGACCGGGGAGCTGTTTTTT.

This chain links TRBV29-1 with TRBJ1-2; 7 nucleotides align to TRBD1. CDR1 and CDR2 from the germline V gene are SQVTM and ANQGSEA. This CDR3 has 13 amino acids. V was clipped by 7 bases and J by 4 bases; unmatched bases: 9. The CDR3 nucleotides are TGCAGCGGTCGACAGGGCGCGGGCTATGGCTACACCTTC. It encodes CSGRQGAGYGYTF.

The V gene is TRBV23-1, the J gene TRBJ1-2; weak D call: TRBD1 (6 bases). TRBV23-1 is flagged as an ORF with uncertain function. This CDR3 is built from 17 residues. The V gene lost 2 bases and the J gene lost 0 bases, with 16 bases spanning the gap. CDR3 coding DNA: TGCGCCAGCAGTCAACCCAGGAGACAGGTTACTAACTATGGCTACACCTTC. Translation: CASSQPRRQVTNYGYTF.